The clone carrying this T cell receptor (beta chain) was recorded at least ten times. Through MiXCR, TCRdb re-clonotyped the PCR reads. The table lists tens of thousands of clones, about 20% of them singletons. This record comes from a study of metastatic and nonmetastatic thyroid tumors. Study at large: Repertoires were compared across blood and tumor or nodule tissue from malignant and benign thyroid patients.

This CDR3 is built from 15 residues. The ends were cut back, 1 base at V and 3 bases at J, with 11 bases in the middle. Per the germline V gene, CDR1 is SGHRS and CDR2 is YFSETQ. Thyroid surgery had not been preceded by any treatment in any patient. V usage is TRBV5-1 and J usage is TRBJ2-1, with a tentative D call TRBD1 (6 bases). The sample was blood. The clonotype was recovered from a female donor with papillary thyroid cancer or a benign thyroid nodule (not recorded which). Some clones in this sample may be carry-over from other donors' samples. CDR3 DNA sequence: TGCGCCAGCAGCTTGACTATGGACAGCTACAATGAGCAGTTCTTC. Translated, it gives CASSLTMDSYNEQFF.